This T cell receptor (beta chain) stems from a study of read filtering for tumor transcriptome and immune sequencing. Study-wide background: Patients were about 18 male and roughly 15 female, mean age about 65 years, range 47 to 80. Transcriptome libraries were built from DNase-treated RNA. Study findings and constraints: The CD138-negative fraction was mixed bone marrow immune cells, not pure T cells. IR-seq and RNA-seq agreed better without single-read clonotypes.

This library used approximately 0.4 ug RNA and molecular barcoded adaptors spanning alpha/delta and beta/gamma chains. Via MiXCR, TCRdb re-called the reads, giving one row per CDR3 protein. The sample has approximately 37,000 distinct CDR3 sequences, around 13% seen once. This clonotype was seen a handful of times. Its antigen is undetermined. The receptor was isolated from a donor at least 40 years old with multiple myeloma. The sample was a population of CD138-negative cells sorted from bone marrow.

The CDR3 DNA follows: TGTGCCAGTAGTGGACGGACAGGGGGCAACTACGAGCAGTACTTC. Protein: CASSGRTGGNYEQYF. The chain uses TRBV19 and TRBJ2-7; 11 nucleotides line up with TRBD1. Germline V CDR1 and CDR2: LNHDA, SQIVND (reference sequence). This CDR3 comprises 15 residues. After removal of 5 bases from V and 3 bases from J, the junction contained 6 bases not matched to a gene. The full variable domain, in which reference TRBV19 and TRBJ2-7 provide the parts outside the CDR3, is DGGITQSPKYLFRKEGQNVTLSCEQNLNHDAMYWYRQDPGQGLRLIYYSQIVNDFQKGDIAEGYSVSREKKESFPLTVTSAQKNPTAFYLCASSGRTGGNYEQYFGPGTRLTVT.